Presented here are 27 T cell receptor beta chains from one specimen sequenced in a study of T cell repertoires in cytomegalovirus infection. TCRdb used MiXCR to reprocess the reads, holding one entry per CDR3 protein. The repertoire has hundreds of thousands of distinct CDR3 sequences, about a sixth of them found once; the top ten carry approximately 10%. The sequenced material came from PBMCs. These receptors were taken from a human donor in good health (CMV status not recorded). Some clones in this sample may be carry-over from other donors' samples.

This clonotype was observed many times. This chain joins TRBV6-1 and TRBJ2-1, with TRBD2 as a possible D gene (6 bases). CDR3 length equals 15 residues. Germline CDR1 reads MNHNS; CDR2 reads SASEGT. The ends were cut back, 6 bases at V and 0 bases at J, with 12 bases in the middle. The CDR3 DNA follows: TGTGCCAGCAGAAGAGCGGGTATCTCCTACAATGAGCAGTTCTTC. Translation gives CASRRAGISYNEQFF.

The gene calls are TRBV19 and TRBJ1-1; 10 bases align to TRBD1. V dropped 4 bases and J dropped 0; count of bases not matched to a gene: 5. Germline V CDR1 and CDR2: LNHDA, SQIVND (reference sequence). This CDR3 region has 16 residues. DNA of the CDR3: TGTGCCAGTAGTACCCCGGGACAGGGGATGAACACTGAAGCTTTCTTT. This codes for CASSTPGQGMNTEAFF. The whole variable domain, remainder taken from reference TRBV19 and TRBJ1-1, is DGGITQSPKYLFRKEGQNVTLSCEQNLNHDAMYWYRQDPGQGLRLIYYSQIVNDFQKGDIAEGYSVSREKKESFPLTVTSAQKNPTAFYLCASSTPGQGMNTEAFFGQGTRLTVV.

This clonotype turned up a few times. The rearrangement joins TRBV20-1 to TRBJ2-3, with TRBD1 matching 7 bases. The CDR3 runs 13 residues. Germline CDR1 reads DFQATT; CDR2 reads SNEGSKA (reference sequence). V dropped 7 bases and J dropped 5; count of bases not matched to a gene: 9. CDR3 sequence (DNA): TGCAGTGGAAGGGGCAGGGGGAAAGATACGCAGTATTTT. This codes for CSGRGRGKDTQYF.

This clonotype was seen many times. The CDR3, as DNA: TGTGCCAGCAGCTTAGCCGGGCTCACTGAAGCTTTCTTT. Translating it yields CASSLAGLTEAFF. The J gene is TRBJ1-1, the V gene TRBV7-2; D remains ambiguous. This CDR3 region has 13 residues. Germline V CDR1 and CDR2: SGHTA, FQGNSA. The germline V and J ends were trimmed by 0 bases and 4 bases, with 6 bases remaining between them.

The chain employs TRBV27 and TRBJ2-7; TRBD1 might be the D (5 bases). V was trimmed by 9 bases and J by 0 bases, leaving 12 bases between them. The CDR3 spans 13 residues. Germline V lookup: CDR1 MNHEY, CDR2 SMNVEV (reference sequence). As DNA, the CDR3 is TGTGCCAGTAGGCCTGACAGCTCCTACGAGCAGTACTTC. Encoded protein: CASRPDSSYEQYF.

The chain recombines TRBV3-1 with TRBJ1-1; weak D call: TRBD1 (6 bases). The CDR3 consists of 12 residues. CDR1 LGHDT and CDR2 YNNKEL come from the germline V gene (reference sequence). V was pared by 8 bases and J by 5 bases, with 12 bases between. Here the CDR3 reads CASSGGRTEAFF. The CDR3 DNA is TGTGCCAGCTCCGGGGGGCGAACTGAAGCTTTCTTT. The variable domain in full, with the rest retrieved from reference TRBV3-1 and TRBJ1-1, is DTAVSQTPKYLVTQMGNDKSIKCEQNLGHDTMYWYKQDSKKFLKIMFSYNNKELIINETVPNRFSPKSPDKAHLNLHINSLELGDSAVYFCASSGGRTEAFFGQGTRLTVV.

In its sample, this clonotype was seen many times. Mismatch with germline at one junction end may stem from a read error. This rearrangement joins TRBV29-1 to TRBJ2-5; 8 nucleotides agree with TRBD2. The CDR3 extends over 14 amino acids. Germline assignment: CDR1 SQVTM and CDR2 ANQGSEA. The CDR3, as DNA: TGCAGCGCTGAGGGTAGCGGGGTCCTCCGGGGCTCGAACTTC. Amino acid sequence: CSAEGSGVLRGSNF.

In this sample, this clonotype turned up many times. This chain joins TRBV7-6 and TRBJ2-5; D call uncertain. CDR3 size: 15 residues. V was pared by 0 bases and J by 1 base, with 9 bases between. Per the germline V gene, CDR1 is SGHVS and CDR2 is FNYEAQ. CDR3 amino acids: CASSLAFGPQETQYF. The CDR3 nucleotides read TGTGCCAGCAGCTTAGCTTTTGGACCCCAAGAGACCCAGTACTTC.

The chain recombines TRBV5-5 with TRBJ2-3; D perhaps matches TRBD2 (6 bases). The CDR3 is 18 amino acids. Germline V lookup: CDR1 SGHKS, CDR2 YYEKEE (reference sequence). With 3 bases removed from V and 5 bases from J, the gap between germline ends came to 25 bases. The CDR3, as DNA: TGTGCCAGCAGCTCCCCGGCGTTAGCGGCCTTGGGGGGAGATACGCAGTATTTT. This gives the protein CASSSPALAALGGDTQYF.

A word on this clonotype: The DNA is omitted, as the CDR3 cannot be located on it reliably, and the CDR3 follows TCRdb's listing. The chain links TRBV7-5 to TRBJ2-4; the DNA was not compared with TRBD1, the D call given in the table. TRBV7-5 is recorded as a pseudogene. The CDR3 sequence runs 21 residues, both termini included. The CDR3 sequence is CISVPEAQLIGPRGAKNIQYF.

Here the CDR3 reads CSAETISGTDTQYF. CDR3 coding DNA: TGCAGTGCTGAGACTATTTCAGGCACAGATACGCAGTATTTT. This sequence joins TRBV20-1 and TRBJ2-3, with TRBD2 as a possible D gene (5 bases). V was cut by 5 bases and J by 1 base, with 13 bases left in between. CDR1 DFQATT and CDR2 SNEGSKA come from the germline V gene (reference sequence). CDR3 length: 14 residues.

The chain recombines TRBV7-6 with TRBJ1-1; D perhaps matches TRBD1 (5 bases). CDR3 length: 12 amino acids. The germline V and J ends were trimmed by 2 bases and 10 bases, with 11 bases remaining between them. CDR1 is SGHVS, CDR2 FNYEAQ, per germline. The CDR3 loop reads CASSLWGEGAFF. DNA of the CDR3: TGTGCCAGCAGCTTATGGGGGGAGGGAGCTTTCTTT. Using reference TRBV7-6 and TRBJ1-1 for the parts outside the CDR3, the full variable domain is GAGVSQSPRYKVTKRGQDVALRCDPISGHVSLYWYRQALGQGPEFLTYFNYEAQQDKSGLPNDRFSAERPEGSISTLTIQRTEQRDSAMYRCASSLWGEGAFFGQGTRLTVV.

The V call is TRBV2, the J call TRBJ1-2; D is uncertain. The germline CDR1 and CDR2 sequences are SNHLY and FYNNEI. Trimming shortened V by 3 bases and J by 7 bases, and 12 bases separated the two germline ends. The CDR3 is 13 residues long. The CDR3 region is CASSEFRESGYTF. The CDR3 nucleotides are TGTGCCAGCAGTGAGTTCCGTGAATCTGGCTACACCTTC.

As to this clonotype: This may stem from a read error, because a much larger clone lies one nucleotide away. The chain couples TRBV28 to TRBJ2-3; D might be TRBD1 (5 bases). Germline V lookup: CDR1 MDHEN, CDR2 SYDVKM. This CDR3 is built from 16 residues. CDR3 amino acids: CASSFRAGISTDTEYF. As DNA, the CDR3 is TGTGCCAGCAGTTTTCGGGCAGGGATCAGCACAGATACGGAGTATTTT.

This clonotype appeared a few times. This rearrangement joins TRBV27 to TRBJ1-1; the D gene is possibly TRBD1 (5 bases). There are 15 residues in the CDR3. Per germline, CDR1 MNHEY and CDR2 SMNVEV (reference sequence). Trimming left V 7 bases short and J 1 base short, with 16 bases between. The CDR3 reads CASNPWPGTNTEAFF. CDR3 nucleotides: TGTGCCAGCAACCCTTGGCCTGGGACGAACACTGAAGCTTTCTTT.

This clonotype was observed at least ten times. This chain connects TRBV7-2 to TRBJ2-7; D may be TRBD1 (6 bases). The CDR3 has 13 residues. Germline V gene lookup returns CDR1 SGHTA and CDR2 FQGNSA. Deletions cut 9 bases from V and 2 bases from J, with 14 bases between. CDR3 in DNA: TGTGCCAGTTCCCAGGGGACCCCCTACGAGCAGTACTTC. It translates to CASSQGTPYEQYF.

This clonotype showed up many times. This chain uses TRBV7-8 with TRBJ2-5, with 9 bases that match TRBD2. This CDR3 is 16 amino acids long. CDR1 is SGHVS, CDR2 FQNEAQ, per germline. The trim removed 8 bases at V and 2 bases at J, leaving 12 bases unmatched. The CDR3 is CASRNPTSGRQETQYF. In DNA form, the CDR3 reads TGTGCCAGCCGAAACCCCACTAGCGGGCGGCAAGAGACCCAGTACTTC.

This clonotype appeared a few times. The rearrangement links TRBV2 to TRBJ1-4; 8 nucleotides line up with TRBD1. V gave up 10 bases and J gave up 5 bases; unmatched junction bases: 9. CDR3 size: 14 residues. Germline V lookup: CDR1 SNHLY, CDR2 FYNNEI. DNA for the CDR3: TGTGCCACCCAGAAGGGGACAGGCAATGAAAAACTGTTTTTT. It is translated as CATQKGTGNEKLFF.

The rearrangement uses TRBV6-5 and TRBJ2-7; weak D call: TRBD2 (6 bases). The CDR3 is 15 amino acids. Germline values: CDR1 MNHEY, CDR2 SVGAGI. Trimming took off 7 bases at V and 3 bases at J, with 19 bases between the two ends. The CDR3 nucleotides are TGTGCCAGCACCTCCCCCCGGGACGGGGGCTACGAGCAGTACTTC. Translating it yields CASTSPRDGGYEQYF.

This rearrangement joins TRBV20-1 to TRBJ2-5; D not certain. The CDR3 loop spans 10 amino acids. The V gene lost 3 bases and the J gene lost 5 bases, with 4 bases spanning the gap. Germline V lookup: CDR1 DFQATT, CDR2 SNEGSKA (reference sequence). CDR3: CSASAETQYF. The CDR3 bases are TGCAGTGCTAGTGCCGAGACCCAGTACTTC.

This clonotype was seen more than once but under ten times. This sequence joins TRBV7-9 and TRBJ2-7; 8 positions agree with TRBD1. The junction had 5 bases not matched to a gene; V was cut back by 2 bases and J by 5 bases. In germline, CDR1 is SEHNR, CDR2 FQNEAQ (reference sequence). This CDR3 spans 14 amino acids. In DNA, the CDR3 is TGTGCCAGCAGCTTATGGGACAGGACCAACGAGCAGTACTTC. Its translation: CASSLWDRTNEQYF.

This clonotype was found once. V and J are TRBV12-3 or TRBV12-4 and TRBJ2-7; 9 bases match TRBD1. V was clipped by 6 bases and J by 4 bases; unmatched bases: 7. CDR3 length: 14 amino acids. CDR3 sequence: CASSPGQGIYEQYF. The CDR3 DNA reads as TGTGCCAGCAGCCCGGGACAGGGAATTTACGAGCAGTACTTC.

This clonotype was counted many times. The chain joins TRBV5-1 to TRBJ2-1; TRBD1 matches 8 bases. The CDR3 sequence is 15 residues long. V lost 4 bases to trimming and J lost 7 bases; unmatched junction nucleotides: 10. Germline values: CDR1 SGHRS, CDR2 YFSETQ. The CDR3 here is CASSRTGYDRNEQFF. In DNA, the CDR3 is TGCGCCAGCAGCAGGACAGGGTATGACCGAAATGAGCAGTTCTTC.

This clonotype was detected many times. The chain is built from TRBV12-3 or TRBV12-4 and TRBJ1-5; D unclear. The CDR3 covers 13 residues. The ends were cut back, 3 bases at V and 3 bases at J, with 6 bases in the middle. CDR3 sequence: CASSFGYNQPQHF. DNA for the CDR3: TGTGCCAGCAGTTTTGGGTACAATCAGCCCCAGCATTTT.

In this sample, this clonotype turned up a few times. The chain is built from TRBV20-1 and TRBJ2-1; 10 bases map to TRBD2. The CDR3 totals 15 residues. V trimming: 2 bases; J trimming: 4 bases; junction bases outside the gene matches: 5. Germline V gene lookup returns CDR1 DFQATT and CDR2 SNEGSKA (reference sequence). The CDR3 protein is CSARPGTSVYNEQFF. CDR3 in DNA: TGCAGTGCTAGACCCGGGACTAGCGTGTACAATGAGCAGTTCTTC.

This clonotype came up many times. CDR3 DNA sequence: TGTGCCAGCAGCTTAAACGGTTATGGCAGGGGGACAGATACGCAGTATTTT. Protein: CASSLNGYGRGTDTQYF. The chain couples TRBV7-2 to TRBJ2-3, with 7 nucleotides matching TRBD1. The CDR3 loop spans 17 amino acids. The germline gives CDR1 SGHTA, CDR2 FQGNSA. Trimming removed 2 bases from V and 3 bases from J; junction bases left unmatched: 11.

V and J are TRBV14 and TRBJ2-5; maybe TRBD1 (6 bases). V was clipped by 4 bases and J by 0 bases, with 15 bases between them. The CDR3 totals 16 residues. The germline CDR1 and CDR2 sequences are SGHDN and FVKESK. The CDR3 sequence: CASSRTDQGHQETQYF. The DNA of the CDR3 is TGTGCCAGCAGCCGGACGGATCAGGGGCACCAAGAGACCCAGTACTTC.